This entry lists 21 T cell receptor beta chains sequenced from one sample in a study of cytomegalovirus exposure and HLA in healthy donors. The PCR contained 60 Vbeta and 13 Jbeta primers. Repertoires were generated with immunoSEQ multiplex PCR, while TCRdb's copy carries only in-frame clones and drops some. This sample has fewer than 100,000 clones; about three quarters occur once, and the top ten carry around 0.96%. The specimen sequenced was PBMCs. These receptors all come from a male donor in good health and CMV-seronegative.

The chain employs TRBV5-1 and TRBJ2-1, with 11 bases aligning to TRBD2. CDR3 length: 16 residues. Germline CDR1 is SGHRS and CDR2 is YFSETQ. The V and J ends lost 3 bases and 3 bases, in that order; junction bases with no gene match: 5. The DNA for the CDR3 is TGCGCCAGCAGCTACCCGGGACTAGCGGTCTACAATGAGCAGTTCTTC. It specifies CASSYPGLAVYNEQFF.

V and J are TRBV6-1 and TRBJ2-5; D is uncertain. Germline CDR1 reads MNHNS; CDR2 reads SASEGT. V dropped 0 bases and J dropped 0 bases, with 14 bases sitting between them. CDR3 length: 17 residues. The CDR3 protein is CASSEAVLGVYQETQYF. The CDR3 nucleotides read TGTGCCAGCAGTGAAGCGGTTCTAGGCGTGTACCAAGAGACCCAGTACTTC.

Worth noting for this clone: Germline is not matched at one junction end, which may reflect a read error. This chain links TRBV6-5 with TRBJ1-2; 8 bases line up with TRBD1. Germline V gene lookup returns CDR1 MNHEY and CDR2 SVGAGI. The CDR3 runs 15 residues. The CDR3 spells CASSYSRTGSDGYPF. The CDR3 nucleotides are TGTGCCAGCAGTTACTCAAGGACAGGGAGCGATGGCTACCCCTTC.

The rearrangement joins TRBV5-1 to TRBJ2-1; 12 bases line up with TRBD2. This CDR3 has 14 amino acids. CDR1 is SGHRS and CDR2 is YFSETQ in the germline V gene. Unmatched junction bases numbered 4, after V lost 4 bases and J lost 8 bases. The CDR3: CASSPRLAGDEQFF. The CDR3 nucleotides are TGCGCCAGCAGCCCCCGACTAGCGGGAGATGAGCAGTTCTTC.

This clone turned up a few times. J is TRBJ2-3 and V is TRBV7-8; tentatively, D is TRBD1 (6 bases). Looked up from germline, CDR1 is SGHVS and CDR2 is FQNEAQ. V shed 1 base and J shed 2 bases, with 10 bases lying between them. CDR3 length equals 15 residues. CDR3 sequence (DNA): TGTGCCAGCAGCTTAGTTGGGGGCCACACAGATACGCAGTATTTT. Its translation is CASSLVGGHTDTQYF.

The V gene is TRBV5-6, the J gene TRBJ2-3; no clear D gene. The tail of the sequence fits TRBJ1-5 better, so the J call may be wrong. CDR3 size: 12 residues. The germline V gene has CDR1 SGHDT and CDR2 YYEEEE. CDR3 nucleotide sequence: TGTGCCAGCAGCTTGTTGCGGGATACGCAGCATTTT. It codes for CASSLLRDTQHF.

This chain joins TRBV19 and TRBJ1-1; 8 nucleotides line up with TRBD1. Germline V gene lookup returns CDR1 LNHDA and CDR2 SQIVND (reference sequence). The CDR3 covers 13 residues. Unmatched junction bases numbered 2, after V lost 6 bases and J lost 2 bases. CDR3 sequence: CASSDRGNTEAFF. CDR3 coding DNA: TGTGCCAGTAGCGACAGGGGCAACACTGAAGCTTTCTTT.

The chain recombines TRBV5-1 with TRBJ2-2; TRBD1 agrees at 8 bases. CDR1 and CDR2 from the germline V gene are SGHRS and YFSETQ. Unmatched junction bases numbered 6, after V lost 2 bases and J lost 6 bases. The CDR3 totals 15 residues. CDR3 region: CASSLLQGESGELFF. The CDR3 bases are TGCGCCAGCAGCTTATTACAGGGGGAGTCCGGGGAGCTGTTTTTT.

The rearrangement uses TRBV28 and TRBJ2-7; 8 bases match TRBD1. Unmatched junction bases numbered 9, after V lost 5 bases and J lost 6 bases. The CDR3 consists of 14 residues. The germline V gene has CDR1 MDHEN and CDR2 SYDVKM. CDR3 in amino acids: CASSVGQGLREQYF. The DNA of the CDR3 is TGTGCCAGCAGTGTCGGACAGGGTCTACGCGAGCAGTACTTC. Looking up the rest from reference TRBV28 and TRBJ2-7 gives the full variable domain: DVKVTQSSRYLVKRTGEKVFLECVQDMDHENMFWYRQDPGLGLRLIYFSYDVKMKEKGDIPEGYSVSREKKERFSLILESASTNQTSMYLCASSVGQGLREQYFGPGTRLTVT.

The chain combines TRBV4-1 with TRBJ2-1; 7 bases map to TRBD2. This CDR3 region has 17 residues. The V gene's germline CDR1 is MGHRA and CDR2 YSYEKL. The trim removed 0 bases at V and 11 bases at J, leaving 16 bases unmatched. CDR3 bases: TGCGCCAGCAGCCAAGAGTTCCCTAGCGGACCGTTAAGGAAGCAGTTCTTC. Its translation is CASSQEFPSGPLRKQFF.

The chain joins TRBV27 to TRBJ1-4; 7 nucleotides agree with TRBD1. The CDR3 is 16 residues long. Per germline, CDR1 MNHEY and CDR2 SMNVEV (reference sequence). The V segment lost 6 bases and the J segment 4 bases; nucleotides outside the gene matches: 11. The CDR3 spells CASRLPGTDYNEKLFF. CDR3 nucleotide sequence: TGTGCCAGCAGGCTCCCGGGGACAGATTATAATGAAAAACTGTTTTTT.

This chain connects TRBV28 to TRBJ1-5, with D possibly matching TRBD1 (6 bases). V lost 6 bases, J lost 0 bases, and 21 bases lay in between. The CDR3 runs to 18 residues. Looked up from germline, CDR1 is MDHEN and CDR2 is SYDVKM. Here the CDR3 DNA reads TGTGCCAGCAGACTCGGGGGGCGTGGTGTATTTAGCAATCAGCCCCAGCATTTT. This encodes CASRLGGRGVFSNQPQHF. The entire variable domain, with the rest obtained from reference TRBV28 and TRBJ1-5, is as follows: DVKVTQSSRYLVKRTGEKVFLECVQDMDHENMFWYRQDPGLGLRLIYFSYDVKMKEKGDIPEGYSVSREKKERFSLILESASTNQTSMYLCASRLGGRGVFSNQPQHFGDGTRLSIL.

This clone came up a few times. V usage is TRBV4-1 and J usage is TRBJ2-1; 10 nucleotides line up with TRBD1. Per germline, CDR1 MGHRA and CDR2 YSYEKL. This CDR3 has 19 amino acids. V dropped 0 bases and J dropped 6; count of bases not matched to a gene: 14. The CDR3 protein is CASSQDRDRGLQRGNEQFF. CDR3 nucleotides: TGCGCCAGCAGCCAAGATCGAGACAGGGGGCTCCAACGGGGCAATGAGCAGTTCTTC.

The rearrangement uses TRBV10-3 and TRBJ1-6; D ambiguous. CDR3 length: 13 amino acids. V lost 3 bases to trimming and J lost 9 bases, with 9 bases between them. CDR1 is ENHRY and CDR2 is SYGVKD in the germline V gene. As DNA, the CDR3 is TGTGCCATCAGTGAAGGGAGAATTTCACCCCTCCACTTT. Its translation is CAISEGRISPLHF.

The genes are TRBV9 and TRBJ2-3, with TRBD2 matching over 7 bases. This CDR3 comprises 15 residues. Germline CDR1 and CDR2: SGDLS and YYNGEE. V was pared by 0 bases and J by 2 bases, with 3 bases of the junction left unmatched. CDR3 amino acids: CASSVEAGYTDTQYF. CDR3 bases: TGTGCCAGCAGCGTAGAAGCGGGGTACACAGATACGCAGTATTTT.

V gene TRBV7-9 combines with J gene TRBJ2-1, with 9 bases identical to TRBD2. With 11 bases clipped from V and 4 bases from J, the junction kept 6 bases outside the gene matches. CDR1 and CDR2 (germline): SEHNR, FQNEAQ (reference sequence). The CDR3 extends over 13 amino acids. For the CDR3, the DNA is TGTGCCCAAACTAGCGGGCTATACAATGAGCAGTTCTTC. Translating it yields CAQTSGLYNEQFF.

This clone was seen a handful of times. The rearrangement uses TRBV10-3 and TRBJ1-1; a possible D gene is TRBD1 (5 bases). CDR1 ENHRY and CDR2 SYGVKD come from the germline V gene. There are 12 residues in the CDR3. V dropped 4 bases and J dropped 7 bases, with 10 bases sitting between them. CDR3 region: CAISGGGLEAFF. The CDR3 DNA reads TGTGCCATCAGTGGGGGGGGTCTTGAAGCTTTCTTT.

The chain combines TRBV12-5 with TRBJ2-1, with 13 nucleotides matching TRBD2. Trimming at V came to 4 bases and at J to 6 bases, leaving 21 bases not matched to a gene. This CDR3 is 21 amino acids long. Germline V gene data show CDR1 as LGHNT and CDR2 as FRNRAP. Here the CDR3 DNA reads TGTGCTAGTGGTTCCCACCCACTAATACCCGGACTAGCGGGAGACTCCAATGAGCAGTTCTTC. It is translated as CASGSHPLIPGLAGDSNEQFF.

This chain joins TRBV28 and TRBJ1-4, with 7 bases matching TRBD1. Germline V gene sequence: CDR1 MDHEN, CDR2 SYDVKM. This CDR3 is built from 16 residues. The trim removed 5 bases at V and 0 bases at J, leaving 6 bases unmatched. CDR3 amino acids: CASSPNGQATNEKLFF. CDR3 nucleotides: TGTGCCAGCAGTCCCAACGGACAGGCAACTAATGAAAAACTGTTTTTT.

The chain is built from TRBV7-2 and TRBJ1-5; no firm D call. This CDR3 contains 13 residues. Germline V lookup: CDR1 SGHTA, CDR2 FQGNSA. The V gene lost 7 bases and the J gene lost 6 bases, with 13 bases spanning the gap. The CDR3 DNA is TGTGCCAGCATGAGGGAGTTTGGTCAGCCCCAGCATTTT. Residues: CASMREFGQPQHF.

A single count supports this clone. The rearrangement joins TRBV4-1 to TRBJ1-5; D uncertain. Germline lookup yields CDR1 MGHRA and CDR2 YSYEKL. This CDR3 comprises 14 residues. The V and J ends lost 3 bases and 6 bases respectively, with 12 bases between them. CDR3 DNA sequence: TGCGCCAGCAGCCACTACGGAGATAGTCAGCCCCAGCATTTT. Protein product: CASSHYGDSQPQHF.